This entry is about one TCR beta chain. The entry originates in a study of cytomegalovirus exposure and HLA in healthy donors. The germline V gene has CDR1 SGHTA and CDR2 FQGNSA. CDR3 length equals 16 residues. Trimming shortened V by 5 bases and J by 2 bases, and 15 bases separated the two germline ends. 60 Vbeta and 13 Jbeta primers were used in PCR. Sequencing used immunoSEQ multiplex PCR; TCRdb keeps in-frame clones, though not all of them. Of approximately 190,000 clones in the sample, over 65% were seen once. This rearrangement joins TRBV7-2 to TRBJ2-2, with TRBD1 as a possible D gene (5 bases). The source material was PBMCs. The TCR comes from a man in his forties in good health and CMV-seropositive. The CDR3 reads CASSGHRIPNTGELFF. In DNA, the CDR3 is TGTGCCAGCAGCGGACACAGGATACCAAACACCGGGGAGCTGTTTTTT.